This T cell receptor beta chain emerged from a study of CD8 T cells in Susac syndrome. General observations from the study: Only a relatively small number of individuals were included in the TCR sequencing and HLA analysis.

The ends were cut back, 7 bases at V and 1 base at J, with 10 bases in the middle. The germline V gene has CDR1 SQVTM and CDR2 ANQGSEA. The length of the CDR3 is 12 residues. This clonotype has only one observation. Its antigen is not known. Patients with stable or active relapsing-remitting disease, all of them treatment-naive, made up the multiple sclerosis controls. The CD8+ and CD4+ T cells were isolated magnetically using a negative isolation approach, whereas the TEMRA cells were enriched by FACS. After extraction with the RNeasy kit, roughly 0.45 to 1 ug of the RNA was reverse transcribed using random hexamers. Each CDR3 protein gets one entry after TCRdb re-called the immunoSEQ multiplex PCR reads with MiXCR. The table shows under 350,000 distinct CDR3 sequences, with just over 90% occurring only once.

The TCR sequence derives from a human donor with multiple sclerosis. The rearrangement uses TRBV29-1 and TRBJ2-5; D is unresolved. Sequencing used CD4+ T cells from PBMCs. CDR3 protein: CSARPGQETQYF. The CDR3 nucleotides read TGCAGCGCCAGACCGGGCCAAGAGACCCAGTACTTC.